Below, one TCR beta chain is given with its context. Its antigen is currently unknown. In germline, CDR1 is LGHNA, CDR2 YSLEER. CDR3 length equals 16 residues. The data belong to a study of human CD8 memory T cell subsets. Points from the study as a whole: Among T cells, stem-like memory and precursor exhausted subsets showed similarly high diversity, unlike effector memory cells.

UMI-labeled 5' RACE was the method by which TCR beta libraries were made. In the study's own analysis: TCR beta libraries each contained about 2,800 to 20,000 functional CDR3 beta clonotypes. TCRdb processed the 5' RACE reads again and assigns one entry to each CDR3 protein, with no DNA. It is TCRdb's table, rather than the study itself, that gives the V and J calls and clone size. The table gives fewer than 20,000 distinct CDR3 sequences; the top ten clones make up less than 6% of it. In each subset, RNA was taken from duplicate vials, each of about 140,000 sorted CD8+ T cells. Material: CD8+ T cells from PBMCs. The chain links TRBV4-3 to TRBJ2-4; TCRdb indicates TRBD1, and absent DNA this call remains unverified. The sequence came from a human donor in good health. CDR3 region: CASSQDPQGAKNIQYF.